This T cell receptor (delta chain) was found in a study of Vδ1+ human thymocytes. After alphabeta T cell depletion, CD3+ Vdelta1+ Vdelta2- thymocytes were sorted. Vdelta1+ thymocyte sorts reached between roughly 98% and 99.6% purity. Extracted RNA was reverse transcribed into cDNA. CDR3 amplicons came from multiplex PCR with pooled V-gene forward and constant-region reverse primers. TCRdb fed the multiplex PCR reads to CATT. The table lists under 80,000 delta-chain clones, 30% to 45% of them singletons. V was pared by 2 bases and J by 8 bases, with 17 bases of the junction left unmatched. CDR3 length: 18 residues. The germline gives CDR1 TSWWSYY, CDR2 QGS. This clone was counted only a few times. Its antigen is not known. Study results and caveats: Thymic TRG and TRD repertoires appeared highly polyclonal, with Gaussian CDR3 length distributions.

This clonotype was sampled from a boy under two years old who had congenital heart surgery. The sequenced sample was Vdelta1+ gamma-delta thymocytes from the thymus. As for subset: FACS-sorted CD3+ TCRalphabeta- TCRVdelta1+ TCRVdelta2- thymocytes. V usage is TRDV1 and J usage is TRDJ1, with TRDD3 identical over 10 bases. CDR3: CALGEDFPPAYWGMKLIF. CDR3 DNA: TGTGCTCTTGGGGAAGACTTTCCCCCAGCGTACTGGGGGATGAAACTCATCTTT.